The entry that follows covers one TCR beta chain sequence. What it recognizes is unknown. This specimen belongs to a study of T cell responses to AZD1222 COVID-19 vaccine. TCRdb's table, derived via immunoSEQ multiplex PCR, lists solely in-frame clones and lacks some. This table has around 110,000 clones, about 89% appearing once. The V and J ends lost 0 bases and 7 bases respectively, with 12 bases between them. CDR3 length: 14 amino acids. CDR1 and CDR2 from the germline V gene are MGHRA and YSYEKL. Findings of the study overall: Sampling captured repertoires only after the peak T cell response.

The TCR sequence derives from an adult who received the AZD1222 COVID-19 vaccine. The chain recombines TRBV4-1 with TRBJ1-2; no definite D call. This specimen was peripheral blood, taken 28 days after the second AZD1222 dose. This chain's CDR3 is CASSQDQGQRGYTF. The CDR3 nucleotides are TGCGCCAGCAGCCAAGATCAAGGGCAGCGTGGCTACACCTTC.